The 12 T cell receptor beta chains given below trace back to one sample, sequenced in a study of OX40 agonist ivuxolimab in advanced cancers. The method was the immunoSEQ multiplex PCR assay. Here the immuneACCESS table is served through TCRdb, limited to in-frame sequences with V and J called. Missing clones are a known gap in these copies; in checked studies unresolved V genes cover under half, and the rest lacks a known reason. The sample contains 40,000 or so clones, approximately 89% of them found a single time. Less than 15% of the sample belongs to the ten largest clones. Sequencing was performed on CD4+ or CD8+ T cells sorted from blood, taken in a trial of the OX40 agonist ivuxolimab. The source is an adult with an advanced solid tumor such as melanoma, head and neck, liver or kidney cancer.

CDR3 nucleotide sequence: TGTGCCATCCGGCGCGGTCGGGCCACAAACTCCTACAATGAGCAGTTCTTC. Residues: CAIRRGRATNSYNEQFF. The chain uses TRBV27 and TRBJ2-1; D uncertain. V gave up 10 bases and J gave up 0 bases, with 22 bases separating them. The CDR3 runs 17 residues. Germline CDR1 MNHEY, CDR2 SMNVEV (reference sequence).

The rearrangement links TRBV7-8 to TRBJ2-1; D is unclear. The germline CDR1 and CDR2 sequences are SGHVS and FQNEAQ. V lost 3 bases, J lost 3 bases, and 6 bases lay in between. CDR3 size: 13 residues. The CDR3, as DNA: TGTGCCAGCAGCTTGATCCTCTACAATGAGCAGTTCTTC. Its protein product is CASSLILYNEQFF.

DNA of the CDR3: TGTGCCAGCAGCTTGGGCCGATCCTACGAGCAGTACTTC. Translating it yields CASSLGRSYEQYF. The rearrangement joins TRBV13 to TRBJ2-7; no definite D call. There are 13 residues in the CDR3. Germline values: CDR1 PRHDT, CDR2 FYEKMQ (reference sequence). V was pared by 3 bases and J by 1 base, with 7 bases between. Variable domain in full (rest from reference TRBV13 and TRBJ2-7): AAGVIQSPRHLIKEKRETATLKCYPIPRHDTVYWYQQGPGQDPQFLISFYEKMQSDKGSIPDRFSAQQFSDYHSELNMSSLELGDSALYFCASSLGRSYEQYFGPGTRLTVT.

The chain has TRBV13 and TRBJ1-1; no definite D call. Germline values: CDR1 PRHDT, CDR2 FYEKMQ (reference sequence). CDR3 size: 14 residues. The V gene lost 2 bases and the J gene lost 3 bases, with 10 bases spanning the gap. CDR3 protein: CASSLTSGDTEAFF. The CDR3 bases are TGTGCCAGCAGCTTAACTTCAGGAGACACTGAAGCTTTCTTT.

The chain couples TRBV5-5 to TRBJ1-1, with D unresolved. V lost 1 base and J 2 bases, leaving 3 bases between the germline ends. Germline V gives CDR1 SGHKS, CDR2 YYEKEE (reference sequence). This CDR3 spans 12 amino acids. CDR3 residues: CASSLRNTEAFF. Here the CDR3 DNA reads TGTGCCAGCAGCTTGCGTAACACTGAAGCTTTCTTT.

V and J are TRBV4-3 and TRBJ1-2; D not resolved. V was shortened by 0 bases and J by 1 base, with 6 bases between the two germline ends. CDR1 LGHNA and CDR2 YSLEER come from the germline V gene. The CDR3 has 14 residues. Here the CDR3 DNA reads TGCGCCAGCAGCCAAGATGAGAGTAACTATGGCTACACCTTC. This translates into CASSQDESNYGYTF.

V gene TRBV28 combines with J gene TRBJ1-2; a possible D gene is TRBD1 (6 bases). Germline V gene lookup returns CDR1 MDHEN and CDR2 SYDVKM. Between the trimmed V and J ends, which lost 4 bases and 2 bases, there was a span of 20 bases. CDR3 size: 17 residues. The CDR3: CASSSLDSSFVNYGYTF. The CDR3 DNA reads TGTGCCAGCAGTTCCTTGGACAGCTCCTTTGTAAACTATGGCTACACCTTC.

This clone occurred once. The chain employs TRBV7-8 and TRBJ1-5, with no clear D. The CDR3 loop spans 14 amino acids. Germline-derived CDR1 and CDR2 are SGHVS and FQNEAQ. V lost 2 bases to trimming and J lost 3 bases, with 8 bases between them. The DNA for the CDR3 is TGTGCCAGCAGCTTATTATATTACAATCAGCCCCAGCATTTT. Its protein is CASSLLYYNQPQHF.

The chain recombines TRBV9 with TRBJ1-5; the match to TRBD1 covers 8 bases. CDR1 and CDR2 from the germline V gene are SGDLS and YYNGEE. Trimming took 1 base from V and 10 from J; bases not matched to a gene: 7. CDR3 length: 14 residues. CDR3 DNA: TGTGCCAGCAGCGTACAGGGGACAGGAGGTCCCCAGCATTTT. This gives the protein CASSVQGTGGPQHF.

The chain uses TRBV25-1 and TRBJ2-7, with D tentatively TRBD1 (6 bases). Looked up from germline, CDR1 is MGHDK and CDR2 is SYGVNS. The CDR3 has 13 residues. The germline V and J ends were trimmed by 7 bases and 3 bases, with 13 bases remaining between them. CDR3 loop: CASIGAGDYEQYF. The DNA of the CDR3 is TGTGCCAGCATTGGGGCAGGGGACTACGAGCAGTACTTC.

The chain employs TRBV6-4 and TRBJ1-5; D is ambiguous. V lost 0 bases to trimming and J lost 7 bases, with 7 bases between them. Germline values: CDR1 MRHNA, CDR2 SNTAGT. This CDR3 is 13 amino acids long. The CDR3 here is CASSDSPGQPQHF. CDR3 DNA sequence: TGTGCCAGCAGTGACTCTCCCGGGCAGCCCCAGCATTTT.

V gene TRBV9 combines with J gene TRBJ2-1; tentative D call: TRBD1 (6 bases). V was cut by 7 bases and J by 0 bases, with 11 bases left in between. The CDR3 totals 14 residues. Germline CDR1 reads SGDLS; CDR2 reads YYNGEE. CDR3 nucleotide sequence: TGTGCCAGCGAACAGGGCAGCTCCTACAATGAGCAGTTCTTC. Residues: CASEQGSSYNEQFF.